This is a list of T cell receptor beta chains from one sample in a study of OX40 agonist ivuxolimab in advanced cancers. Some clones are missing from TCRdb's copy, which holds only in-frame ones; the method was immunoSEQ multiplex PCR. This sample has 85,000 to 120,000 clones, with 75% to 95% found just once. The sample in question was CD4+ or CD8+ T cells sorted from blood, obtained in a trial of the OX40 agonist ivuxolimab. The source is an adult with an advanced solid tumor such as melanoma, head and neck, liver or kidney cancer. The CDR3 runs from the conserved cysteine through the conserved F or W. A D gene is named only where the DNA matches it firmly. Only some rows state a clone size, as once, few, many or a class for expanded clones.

CSVAGGTATDTQYF | TGCAGCGTTGCTGGTGGGACAGCCACAGATACGCAGTATTTT | TRBD1 | TRBJ2-3 | - | TRBV29-1
CASSEGLNQETQYF | TGTGCCAGCAGTGAAGGTCTCAACCAAGAGACCCAGTACTTC | - | TRBJ2-5 | - | TRBV6-1
CASSILWRLTGEQPQHF | TGTGCCAGTAGTATTCTGTGGCGTCTGACAGGCGAACAGCCCCAGCATTTT | - | TRBJ1-5 | - | TRBV19
CAWTGREGLGYTF | TGTGCCTGGACCGGCAGGGAAGGACTTGGCTACACCTTC | - | TRBJ1-2 | - | TRBV30
CASTEGTPGTQYF | TGTGCCAGCACCGAAGGGACTCCGGGTACGCAGTATTTT | - | TRBJ2-3 | - | TRBV6-1
CSVEVGGAETQYF | TGCAGCGTTGAGGTCGGGGGGGCGGAGACCCAGTACTTC | TRBD2 | TRBJ2-5 | - | TRBV29-1
CASRGLQEGRWLSSGYTF | TGTGCCAGCAGGGGGTTACAAGAGGGGAGATGGCTAAGTTCTGGCTACACCTTC | - | TRBJ1-2 | - | TRBV11-2
CATSRDHGVNSPLHF | TGTGCCACCAGCAGAGATCATGGAGTTAATTCACCCCTCCACTTT | - | TRBJ1-6 | once | TRBV15
CASSPGTVNTGELFF | TGCGCCAGCAGCCCCGGTACAGTCAACACCGGGGAGCTGTTTTTT | - | TRBJ2-2 | - | TRBV5-1
CAWSDTGRTAGNIQYF | TGTGCCTGGAGCGACACCGGACGGACAGCAGGGAACATTCAGTACTTC | - | TRBJ2-4 | - | TRBV30
CASSFLGEPGGTEAFF | TGTGCCAGCAGTTTCCTGGGTGAGCCAGGGGGCACTGAAGCTTTCTTT | TRBD1 | TRBJ1-1 | - | TRBV27
CASTPGDSDTQYF | TGCGCCAGCACCCCAGGGGACTCAGATACGCAGTATTTT | - | TRBJ2-3 | - | TRBV10-1
CASSLDRRGPGDEQYF | TGCGCCAGCAGCTTGGACCGCAGGGGGCCGGGCGACGAGCAGTACTTC | TRBD1 | TRBJ2-7 | - | TRBV5-1
CASSPQGAGEQYF | TGTGCCAGCAGTCCACAGGGGGCGGGCGAGCAGTACTTC | TRBD1 | TRBJ2-7 | - | TRBV6-6
CASSFNSRGGTDTQYF | TGTGCCAGCAGCTTTAATTCACGGGGGGGCACAGATACGCAGTATTTT | TRBD2 | TRBJ2-3 | - | TRBV11-2
CASKTGEGYTF | TGTGCCAGCAAAACAGGGGAGGGCTACACCTTC | TRBD1 | TRBJ1-2 | - | TRBV28
CASSSSKGKVVQYF | TGTGCCAGCAGCTCGTCGAAGGGAAAGGTCGTTCAGTACTTC | - | TRBJ2-4 | - | TRBV7-2
CASSQDDLQVWETQYF | TGTGCCAGCAGCCAAGATGATTTACAGGTGTGGGAGACCCAGTACTTC | - | TRBJ2-5 | few | TRBV4-2
CASSNRDINTQYF | TGTGCCAGCAGTAACCGGGACATCAATACGCAGTATTTT | - | TRBJ2-3 | - | TRBV11-3
CASSQLAGAGGTQYF | TGTGCCAGCAGCCAACTAGCGGGGGCCGGGGGGACCCAGTACTTC | TRBD2 | TRBJ2-5 | few | TRBV14
CASSSMGRWNEKLFF | TGTGCCAGCAGTAGCATGGGACGGTGGAATGAAAAACTGTTTTTT | - | TRBJ1-4 | - | TRBV7-2
CASSTQGGTEAFF | TGTGCCAGCAGCACGCAGGGGGGAACTGAAGCTTTCTTT | TRBD1 | TRBJ1-1 | - | TRBV7-3
CASSRQGLAGGNTQYF | TGTGCCAGCAGCCGCCAGGGACTAGCGGGGGGTAATACGCAGTATTTT | TRBD2 | TRBJ2-3 | - | TRBV5-6
CASSSGERRGLNTEAFF | TGTGCCAGCAGTTCCGGGGAGAGGAGGGGTCTGAACACTGAAGCTTTCTTT | - | TRBJ1-1 | - | TRBV28
CASSGRTSGRHNEQFF | TGTGCCAGTAGTGGCCGGACTAGCGGGCGTCACAATGAGCAGTTCTTC | TRBD2 | TRBJ2-1 | - | TRBV19
CASSYSTGGYGYTF | TGTGCCAGCAGTTACTCGACTGGTGGCTATGGCTACACCTTC | - | TRBJ1-2 | - | TRBV6-5
CASRQDRWSPLHF | TGTGCCAGCAGGCAAGACAGGTGGTCACCCCTCCACTTT | - | TRBJ1-6 | - | TRBV6-5
CSAAGGSSYEQYF | TGCAGCGCTGCTGGGGGGAGCTCCTACGAGCAGTACTTC | - | TRBJ2-7 | - | TRBV29-1
CASSQDVRANEQYF | TGCGCCAGCAGCCAAGATGTCAGGGCGAACGAGCAGTACTTC | - | TRBJ2-7 | - | TRBV4-3
CASSLGHREAEQYF | TGCGCCAGCAGCTTAGGTCACAGGGAGGCCGAGCAGTACTTC | - | TRBJ2-7 | once | TRBV5-1
CASSLGQLTYGYTF | TGTGCCAGCAGCTTAGGCCAACTTACCTATGGCTACACCTTC | - | TRBJ1-2 | - | TRBV7-9
CASRQTEATNQPQHF | TGCGCCAGCAGACAAACAGAGGCTACCAATCAGCCCCAGCATTTT | - | TRBJ1-5 | - | TRBV4-1
CASSATGMRSSYNSPLHF | TGTGCCAGTAGTGCGACAGGGATGCGGAGCTCCTATAATTCACCCCTCCACTTT | TRBD1 | TRBJ1-6 | - | TRBV19
CAITQGASQPQHF | TGTGCCATCACGCAGGGGGCCAGTCAGCCCCAGCATTTT | TRBD1 | TRBJ1-5 | - | TRBV10-3
CASSLGSDPGRDGYTF | TGTGCCAGCAGCTTAGGGAGTGATCCGGGTAGGGATGGCTACACCTTC | - | TRBJ1-2 | - | TRBV7-2
CAWRTDGNTIYF | TGTGCCTGGAGGACGGATGGAAACACCATATATTTT | - | TRBJ1-3 | - | TRBV30
CASSLGQGANSGNTIYF | TGTGCCAGCAGCTTAGGTCAGGGGGCCAACTCTGGAAACACCATATATTTT | TRBD1 | TRBJ1-3 | - | TRBV11-2
CASSRGGHNTIYF | TGTGCCAGTAGTCGAGGGGGGCATAACACCATATATTTT | - | TRBJ1-3 | - | TRBV19
CASSVLAGGITDTQYF | TGTGCCAGCAGCGTACTAGCGGGGGGTATCACAGATACGCAGTATTTT | TRBD2 | TRBJ2-3 | once | TRBV7-9
CASSAGGRGSDTQYF | TGTGCCAGCAGCGCCGGAGGCAGGGGGTCAGATACGCAGTATTTT | TRBD1 | TRBJ2-3 | - | TRBV28
CASSNMGGNTEAFF | TGTGCCAGCAGTAATATGGGGGGGAACACTGAAGCTTTCTTT | - | TRBJ1-1 | - | TRBV5-5
CASSPPTGDTQYF | TGTGCCAGCTCACCCCCTACCGGGGATACGCAGTATTTT | - | TRBJ2-3 | - | TRBV18
CASSLSYSGETQYF | TGTGCCAGCAGCTTGAGTTACAGCGGTGAGACCCAGTACTTC | - | TRBJ2-5 | - | TRBV5-6
CASSLVGEQYF | TGTGCCAGCAGTTTGGTCGGGGAGCAGTACTTC | - | TRBJ2-7 | - | TRBV28
CASSNRGPEEKLFF | TGTGCCAGCAGTAACAGGGGGCCGGAAGAAAAACTGTTTTTT | TRBD1 | TRBJ1-4 | - | TRBV19
CASSLSDVTGGEQYF | TGTGCCAGCAGTTTATCTGACGTTACGGGGGGGGAGCAGTACTTC | TRBD2 | TRBJ2-7 | - | TRBV28
CASSFEREAFF | TGTGCCAGCAGTTTTGAAAGGGAAGCTTTCTTT | - | TRBJ1-1 | once | TRBV28
CASTNRRDSSYEQYF | TGTGCCAGCACCAACCGACGGGACAGCTCCTACGAGCAGTACTTC | TRBD1 | TRBJ2-7 | - | TRBV7-8
CASSKGLQEQISYNSPLHF | TGTGCCAGCAGCAAAGGGTTACAGGAGCAGATCTCCTATAATTCACCCCTCCACTTT | - | TRBJ1-6 | - | TRBV21-1
CASTPSDTQYF | TGTGCCAGCACCCCCTCAGATACGCAGTATTTT | - | TRBJ2-3 | - | TRBV6-6
CASSSTSGGTDTQYF | TGTGCCAGCAGCTCGACTAGCGGAGGCACAGATACGCAGTATTTT | TRBD2 | TRBJ2-3 | - | TRBV7-2
CASSPPEVKNTEAFF | TGTGCCAGCAGTCCCCCGGAGGTGAAGAACACTGAAGCTTTCTTT | - | TRBJ1-1 | - | TRBV28
CASSRDRANEKLFF | TGTGCCAGCAGCCGGGACAGGGCCAATGAAAAACTGTTTTTT | TRBD1 | TRBJ1-4 | - | TRBV7-2
CASSSRRFSTDTQYF | TGTGCCAGCAGCTCCCGCAGGTTTAGCACAGATACGCAGTATTTT | - | TRBJ2-3 | - | TRBV7-8
CAWSRGLDQPQHF | TGTGCCTGGAGTAGGGGGTTGGATCAGCCCCAGCATTTT | - | TRBJ1-5 | once | TRBV30
CASSLTGTPDEKLFF | TGTGCCAGCAGCCTAACCGGGACCCCGGATGAAAAACTGTTTTTT | - | TRBJ1-4 | - | TRBV7-2